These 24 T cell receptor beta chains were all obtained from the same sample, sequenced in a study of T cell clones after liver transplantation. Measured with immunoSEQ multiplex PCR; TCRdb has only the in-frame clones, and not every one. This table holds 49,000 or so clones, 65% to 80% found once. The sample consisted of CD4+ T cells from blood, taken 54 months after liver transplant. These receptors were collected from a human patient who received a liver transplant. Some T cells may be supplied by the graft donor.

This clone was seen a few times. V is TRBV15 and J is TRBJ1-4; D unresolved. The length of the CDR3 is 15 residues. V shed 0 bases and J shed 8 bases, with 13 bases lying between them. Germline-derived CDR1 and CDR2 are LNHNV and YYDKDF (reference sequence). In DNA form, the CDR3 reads TGTGCCACCAGCAGAGATAAGGAGGTTACGGAAAAACTGTTTTTT. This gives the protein CATSRDKEVTEKLFF.

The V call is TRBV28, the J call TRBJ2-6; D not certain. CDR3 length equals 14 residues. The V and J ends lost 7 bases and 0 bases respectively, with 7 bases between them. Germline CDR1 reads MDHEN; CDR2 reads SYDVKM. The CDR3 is CASTLSSGANVLTF. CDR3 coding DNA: TGTGCCAGCACTCTGTCCTCTGGGGCCAACGTCCTGACTTTC.

This CDR3 is CASGFMMGELFF. The CDR3 DNA reads TGTGCCAGCGGTTTTATGATGGGGGAGCTGTTTTTT. The chain links TRBV6-6 to TRBJ2-2; D uncertain. Germline lookup yields CDR1 MNHNY and CDR2 SVGAGI (reference sequence). The V end was cut by 8 bases, the J end by 8 bases, with 12 bases between. The CDR3 runs to 12 residues.

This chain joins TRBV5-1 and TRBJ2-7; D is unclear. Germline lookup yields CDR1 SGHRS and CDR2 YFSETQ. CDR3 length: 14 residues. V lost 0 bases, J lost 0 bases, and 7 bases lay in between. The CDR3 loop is CASSLERSSYEQYF. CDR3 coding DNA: TGCGCCAGCAGCTTGGAACGGAGCTCCTACGAGCAGTACTTC. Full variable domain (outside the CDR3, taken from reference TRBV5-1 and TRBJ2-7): KAGVTQTPRYLIKTRGQQVTLSCSPISGHRSVSWYQQTPGQGLQFLFEYFSETQRNKGNFPGRFSGRQFSNSRSEMNVSTLELGDSALYLCASSLERSSYEQYFGPGTRLTVT.

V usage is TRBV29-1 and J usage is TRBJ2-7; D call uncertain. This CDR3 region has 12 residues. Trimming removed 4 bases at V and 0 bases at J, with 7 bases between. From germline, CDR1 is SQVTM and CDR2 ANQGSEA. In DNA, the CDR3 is TGCAGCGTTGTAGGGAACTCCTACGAGCAGTACTTC. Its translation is CSVVGNSYEQYF.

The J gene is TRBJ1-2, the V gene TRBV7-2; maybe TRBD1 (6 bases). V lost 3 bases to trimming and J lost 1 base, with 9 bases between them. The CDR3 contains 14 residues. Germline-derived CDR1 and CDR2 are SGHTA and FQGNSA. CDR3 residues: CASSLGHVNYGYTF. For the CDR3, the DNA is TGTGCCAGCAGCTTGGGACACGTTAACTATGGCTACACCTTC.

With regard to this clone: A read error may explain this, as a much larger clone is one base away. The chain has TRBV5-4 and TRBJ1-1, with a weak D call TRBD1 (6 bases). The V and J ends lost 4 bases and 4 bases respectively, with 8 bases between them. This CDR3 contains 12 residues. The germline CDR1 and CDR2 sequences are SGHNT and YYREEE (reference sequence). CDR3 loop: CASSIQGTEAFF. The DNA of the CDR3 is TGTGCCAGCAGCATACAGGGCACTGAAGCTTTCTTT.

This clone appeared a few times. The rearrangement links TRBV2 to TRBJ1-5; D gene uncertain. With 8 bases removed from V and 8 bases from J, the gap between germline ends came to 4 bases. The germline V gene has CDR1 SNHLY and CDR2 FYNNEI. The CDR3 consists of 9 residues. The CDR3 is CASGEPQHF. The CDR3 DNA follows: TGTGCCAGCGGGGAGCCCCAGCATTTT.

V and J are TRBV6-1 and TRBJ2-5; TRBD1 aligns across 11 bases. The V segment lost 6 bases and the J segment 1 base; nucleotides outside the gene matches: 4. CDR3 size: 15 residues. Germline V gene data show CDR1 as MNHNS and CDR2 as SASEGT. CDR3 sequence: CASRTGTGGQETQYF. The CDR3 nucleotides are TGTGCCAGCAGAACCGGGACAGGGGGCCAAGAGACCCAGTACTTC.

The CDR3, as DNA: TGTGCCAGCAGCGTAGGTGCCGGCGCAGATACGCAGTATTTT. Protein: CASSVGAGADTQYF. The chain employs TRBV9 and TRBJ2-3; D not resolved. The V and J ends lost 0 bases and 4 bases respectively, with 9 bases between them. Germline V gene sequence: CDR1 SGDLS, CDR2 YYNGEE. CDR3 length: 14 residues.

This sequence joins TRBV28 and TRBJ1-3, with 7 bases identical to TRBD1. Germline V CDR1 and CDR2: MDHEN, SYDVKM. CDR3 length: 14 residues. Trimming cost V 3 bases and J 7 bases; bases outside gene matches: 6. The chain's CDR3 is CASSFGGGRNTIYF. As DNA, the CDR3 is TGTGCCAGCAGTTTTGGAGGGGGCAGGAACACCATATATTTT.

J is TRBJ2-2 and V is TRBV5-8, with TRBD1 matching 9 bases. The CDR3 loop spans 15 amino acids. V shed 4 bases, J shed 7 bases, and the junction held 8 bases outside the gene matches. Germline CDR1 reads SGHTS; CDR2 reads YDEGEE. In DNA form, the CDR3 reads TGTGCCAGCAGCCCGGGACAGGGCCTCTTCGGGGAGCTGTTTTTT. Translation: CASSPGQGLFGELFF.

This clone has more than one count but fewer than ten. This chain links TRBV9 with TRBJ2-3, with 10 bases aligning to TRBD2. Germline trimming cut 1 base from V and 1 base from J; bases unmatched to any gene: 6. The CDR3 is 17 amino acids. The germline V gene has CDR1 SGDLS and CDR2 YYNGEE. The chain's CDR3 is CASSVLAGDPRTDTQYF. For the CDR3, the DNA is TGTGCCAGCAGCGTACTAGCGGGGGACCCGCGCACAGATACGCAGTATTTT. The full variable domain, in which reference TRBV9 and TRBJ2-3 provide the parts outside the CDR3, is DSGVTQTPKHLITATGQRVTLRCSPRSGDLSVYWYQQSLDQGLQFLIQYYNGEERAKGNILERFSAQQFPDLHSELNLSSLELGDSALYFCASSVLAGDPRTDTQYFGPGTRLTVL.

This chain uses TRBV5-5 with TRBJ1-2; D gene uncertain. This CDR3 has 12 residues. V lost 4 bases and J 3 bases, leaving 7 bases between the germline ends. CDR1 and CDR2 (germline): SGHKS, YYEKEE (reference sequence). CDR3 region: CASSGRDYGYTF. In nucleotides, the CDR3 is TGTGCCAGCAGCGGTAGGGACTATGGCTACACCTTC.

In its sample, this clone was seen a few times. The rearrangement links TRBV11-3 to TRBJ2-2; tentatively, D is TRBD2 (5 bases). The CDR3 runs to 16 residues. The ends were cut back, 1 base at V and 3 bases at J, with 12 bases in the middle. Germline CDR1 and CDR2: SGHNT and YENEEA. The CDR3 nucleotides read TGTGCCAGCAGCTTAGGAGGATCGCGGGACACCGGGGAGCTGTTTTTT. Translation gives CASSLGGSRDTGELFF.

As DNA, the CDR3 is TGTGCCAGCAGTTCCCCCCACGGGGGATTGGGTGAGCAGTACTTC. This sequence encodes CASSSPHGGLGEQYF. The rearrangement uses TRBV28 and TRBJ2-7; the D gene is possibly TRBD2 (6 bases). The CDR3 length is 15 residues. V was shortened by 4 bases and J by 7 bases, with 20 bases between the two germline ends. CDR1 MDHEN and CDR2 SYDVKM come from the germline V gene.

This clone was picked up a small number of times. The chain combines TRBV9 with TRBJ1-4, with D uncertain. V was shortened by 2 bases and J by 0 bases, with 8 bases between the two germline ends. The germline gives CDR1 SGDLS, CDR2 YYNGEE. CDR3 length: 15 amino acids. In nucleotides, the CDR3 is TGTGCCAGCAGCGTTGGATATGCAACTAATGAAAAACTGTTTTTT. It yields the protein CASSVGYATNEKLFF. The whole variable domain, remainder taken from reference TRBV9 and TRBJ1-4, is DSGVTQTPKHLITATGQRVTLRCSPRSGDLSVYWYQQSLDQGLQFLIQYYNGEERAKGNILERFSAQQFPDLHSELNLSSLELGDSALYFCASSVGYATNEKLFFGSGTQLSVL.

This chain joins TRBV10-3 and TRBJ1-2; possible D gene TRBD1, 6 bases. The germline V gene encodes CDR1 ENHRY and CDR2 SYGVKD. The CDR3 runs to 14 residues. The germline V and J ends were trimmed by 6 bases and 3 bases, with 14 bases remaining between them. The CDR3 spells CAIRSGGGDYGYTF. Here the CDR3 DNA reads TGTGCCATCAGATCGGGCGGGGGCGACTATGGCTACACCTTC.

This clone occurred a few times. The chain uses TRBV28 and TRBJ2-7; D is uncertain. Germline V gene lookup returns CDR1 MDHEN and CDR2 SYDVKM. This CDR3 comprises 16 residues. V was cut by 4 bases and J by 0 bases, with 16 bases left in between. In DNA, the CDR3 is TGTGCCAGCAGTTCTACCGGACGTTCAAGCTCCTACGAGCAGTACTTC. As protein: CASSSTGRSSSYEQYF. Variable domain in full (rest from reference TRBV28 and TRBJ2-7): DVKVTQSSRYLVKRTGEKVFLECVQDMDHENMFWYRQDPGLGLRLIYFSYDVKMKEKGDIPEGYSVSREKKERFSLILESASTNQTSMYLCASSSTGRSSSYEQYFGPGTRLTVT.

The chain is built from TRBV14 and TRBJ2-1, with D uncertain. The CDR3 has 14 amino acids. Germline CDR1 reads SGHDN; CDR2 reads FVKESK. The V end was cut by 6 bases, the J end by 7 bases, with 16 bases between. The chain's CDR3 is CASRHRTRANEQFF. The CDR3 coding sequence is TGTGCCAGCAGACACCGGACCCGGGCTAATGAGCAGTTCTTC.

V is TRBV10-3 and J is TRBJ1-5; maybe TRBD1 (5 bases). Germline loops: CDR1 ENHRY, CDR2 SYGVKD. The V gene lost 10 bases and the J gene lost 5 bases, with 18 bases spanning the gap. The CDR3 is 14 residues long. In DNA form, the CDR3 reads TGTGCCACGGATCCTGGACATACGTATCAGCCCCAGCATTTT. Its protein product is CATDPGHTYQPQHF.

The CDR3 loop is CASGVEGLYGYTF. Written as DNA, the CDR3 is TGTGCCTCAGGGGTAGAGGGTTTGTATGGCTACACCTTC. V is TRBV30 and J is TRBJ1-2, with TRBD1 as a possible D gene (6 bases). There are 13 residues in the CDR3. The germline V and J ends were trimmed by 7 bases and 5 bases, with 17 bases remaining between them. Germline V gives CDR1 GTSNPN, CDR2 SVGIG (reference sequence).

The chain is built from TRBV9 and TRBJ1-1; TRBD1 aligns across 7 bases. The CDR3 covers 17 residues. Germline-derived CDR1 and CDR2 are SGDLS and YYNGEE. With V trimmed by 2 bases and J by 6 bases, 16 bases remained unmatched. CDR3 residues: CASSVRKGAEGGPEAFF. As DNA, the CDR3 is TGTGCCAGCAGCGTTAGAAAGGGGGCGGAGGGAGGGCCTGAAGCTTTCTTT.

CDR3 nucleotide sequence: TGTGCCAGCAGCTTGGCCTGGGACACTGAAGCTTTCTTT. Its protein product is CASSLAWDTEAFF. V is TRBV5-5 and J is TRBJ1-1; D ambiguous. Trimming removed 0 bases from V and 3 bases from J, with 6 bases in between. Germline V gives CDR1 SGHKS, CDR2 YYEKEE (reference sequence). The CDR3 totals 13 residues. Using reference TRBV5-5 and TRBJ1-1 for the parts outside the CDR3, the full variable domain is DAGVTQSPTHLIKTRGQQVTLRCSPISGHKSVSWYQQVLGQGPQFIFQYYEKEERGRGNFPDRFSARQFPNYSSELNVNALLLGDSALYLCASSLAWDTEAFFGQGTRLTVV.